Each of the 27 T cell receptor beta chains below was sequenced from the same sample in a study of shared clonotypes between healthy human individuals. Profiled with immunoSEQ multiplex PCR; TCRdb holds only in-frame clones, not every one. This sample has fewer than 2.5 million clones, with roughly 93% found just once. The sample consisted of naive CD4+ T cells from PBMCs. The subset was: CD45RA+ positively selected. The receptors were sampled from a man between 18 and 29 years old in good health. Some clones in this sample may be carry-over from other donors' samples.

The chain links TRBV30 to TRBJ1-4; D is perhaps TRBD1 (6 bases). V lost 4 bases and J lost 7, with 16 bases in between. The V gene's germline CDR1 is GTSNPN and CDR2 SVGIG (reference sequence). The CDR3 consists of 14 residues. CDR3 residues: CAWNGARGAEKLFF. The CDR3 DNA reads as TGTGCCTGGAATGGGGCCAGGGGAGCTGAAAAACTGTTTTTT.

The chain has TRBV6-6 and TRBJ2-5; TRBD1 aligns across 8 bases. The V gene end was trimmed by 4 bases and the J gene end by 7 bases; junction bases not matched to a gene: 8. Germline V gene data show CDR1 as MNHNY and CDR2 as SVGAGI (reference sequence). This CDR3 spans 14 amino acids. CDR3 sequence reads: CASSFGQGVWTQYF. For the CDR3, the DNA is TGTGCCAGCAGTTTTGGACAGGGTGTTTGGACCCAGTACTTC.

The chain couples TRBV25-1 to TRBJ2-5; the D gene is possibly TRBD1 (5 bases). V lost 0 bases and J 1 base, leaving 9 bases between the germline ends. The CDR3 is 15 residues long. Germline V gene sequence: CDR1 MGHDK, CDR2 SYGVNS. CDR3 residues: CASSEYRQFQETQYF. DNA for the CDR3: TGTGCCAGCAGTGAATATCGACAGTTCCAAGAGACCCAGTACTTC.

The chain employs TRBV5-6 and TRBJ2-7; TRBD2 might be the D (5 bases). Germline V CDR1 and CDR2: SGHDT, YYEEEE. This CDR3 comprises 14 residues. The V end lost 3 bases, the J end lost 2 bases, and 12 bases lay between the germline ends. The CDR3 loop is CASSSVGGTYEQYF. CDR3 sequence (DNA): TGTGCCAGCAGCTCGGTCGGAGGAACCTACGAGCAGTACTTC.

The V and J genes are TRBV5-6 and TRBJ2-7; weak D call: TRBD1 (6 bases). Germline V gene sequence: CDR1 SGHDT, CDR2 YYEEEE. The CDR3 has 12 amino acids. V was trimmed by 4 bases and J by 3 bases, leaving 8 bases between them. The CDR3 protein is CASSQDSYEQYF. In DNA form, the CDR3 reads TGTGCCAGCAGCCAGGACAGCTACGAGCAGTACTTC.

This rearrangement joins TRBV28 to TRBJ2-1; no reliable D call. The CDR3 length is 13 residues. The V end lost 7 bases, the J end lost 0 bases, and 7 bases lay between the germline ends. CDR1 and CDR2 (germline): MDHEN, SYDVKM. Written as DNA, the CDR3 is TGTGCCAGCAAGGGAAGCTCCTACAATGAGCAGTTCTTC. It codes for CASKGSSYNEQFF.

The CDR3 DNA sequence: TGTGCCAGCAGTAAGGACTCTGGAAACACCATATATTTT. Amino acids: CASSKDSGNTIYF. The chain uses TRBV6-1 and TRBJ1-3; D unresolved. Germline V CDR1 and CDR2: MNHNS, SASEGT. V was shortened by 5 bases and J by 0 bases, with 5 bases between the two germline ends. CDR3 size: 13 residues.

The chain uses TRBV4-1 and TRBJ2-7, with TRBD2 matching 13 bases. Trimming at V came to 4 bases and at J to 7 bases, leaving 7 bases not matched to a gene. CDR3 length: 15 amino acids. Germline CDR1 reads MGHRA; CDR2 reads YSYEKL. The CDR3 loop is CASSPRTSGSEEQYF. The CDR3 DNA reads TGCGCCAGCAGCCCCCGGACTAGCGGGAGTGAGGAGCAGTACTTC.

The gene calls are TRBV28 and TRBJ1-2, with 10 bases lining up with TRBD1. The CDR3 contains 15 residues. J gave up 6 bases and V 8 bases, and 12 bases lay outside the gene matches. Germline assignment: CDR1 MDHEN and CDR2 SYDVKM. The CDR3 DNA follows: TGTGCCAGCGCGACAGGGGGCGAGGGATCGGATGGCTACACCTTC. It encodes CASATGGEGSDGYTF.

J is TRBJ2-7 and V is TRBV6-1; 8 nucleotides match TRBD1. Germline-derived CDR1 and CDR2 are MNHNS and SASEGT. Trimming cost V 6 bases and J 0 bases; bases outside gene matches: 7. CDR3 length equals 15 residues. CDR3 in amino acids: CASSRDRRSSYEQYF. CDR3 DNA sequence: TGTGCCAGCAGCCGGGACAGGAGAAGCTCCTACGAGCAGTACTTC.

The gene calls are TRBV7-8 and TRBJ2-5, with 8 bases that match TRBD2. In germline, CDR1 is SGHVS, CDR2 FQNEAQ. Trimming cost V 5 bases and J 2 bases; bases outside gene matches: 7. This CDR3 has 15 residues. The chain's CDR3 is CASSLPGTRQETQYF. The CDR3 nucleotides are TGTGCCAGCAGCCTTCCCGGGACTAGGCAAGAGACCCAGTACTTC. Filled out from reference TRBV7-8 and TRBJ2-5, the complete variable domain reads GAGVSQSPRYKVAKRGQDVALRCDPISGHVSLFWYQQALGQGPEFLTYFQNEAQLDKSGLPSDRFFAERPEGSVSTLKIQRTQQEDSAVYLCASSLPGTRQETQYFGPGTRLLVL.

This sequence joins TRBV2 and TRBJ2-7; D gene ambiguous. With 4 bases removed from V and 0 bases from J, the gap between germline ends came to 16 bases. Germline-derived CDR1 and CDR2 are SNHLY and FYNNEI. The CDR3 covers 16 residues. The CDR3 here is CASSAGRPKSSYEQYF. The CDR3 bases are TGTGCCAGCAGTGCCGGGCGTCCGAAGAGCTCCTACGAGCAGTACTTC.

The V and J genes are TRBV10-1 and TRBJ2-7, with 9 bases matching TRBD1. Per germline, CDR1 WNHNN and CDR2 SYGVQD (reference sequence). This CDR3 is 15 amino acids long. Trimming at V came to 1 base and at J to 7 bases, leaving 8 bases not matched to a gene. The DNA for the CDR3 is TGCGCCAGCAGTGAGTTCCGGACAGGGGTCGGGGAGCAGTACTTC. Its translation: CASSEFRTGVGEQYF.

This clone was observed once. The sample has other DNA sequences that encode this CDR3 too. The V call is TRBV7-2, the J call TRBJ2-1; TRBD2 agrees at 14 bases. Trimming took 1 base from V and 1 from J; bases not matched to a gene: 0. The CDR3 consists of 17 residues. Germline CDR1 reads SGHTA; CDR2 reads FQGNSA. CDR3 sequence (DNA): TGTGCCAGCAGCTTAGGACTAGCGGGAGGGTCCTACAATGAGCAGTTCTTC. It encodes CASSLGLAGGSYNEQFF.

This chain uses TRBV28 with TRBJ2-3; 8 bases line up with TRBD2. Germline CDR1 MDHEN, CDR2 SYDVKM. Germline trimming cut 5 bases from V and 3 bases from J; bases unmatched to any gene: 13. The CDR3 has 17 amino acids. The CDR3 coding sequence is TGTGCCAGCAGTCCAGACCCCTTTAGCGGGGCTACAGATACGCAGTATTTT. Residues: CASSPDPFSGATDTQYF.

The V gene is TRBV7-3, the J gene TRBJ2-1, with 8 bases aligning to TRBD2. The CDR3 contains 17 residues. In germline, CDR1 is SGHTA, CDR2 FQGTGA. V lost 2 bases, J lost 1 base, and 7 bases stayed unmatched. Here the CDR3 reads CASSLGGSGVSYNEQFF. The CDR3 region has the DNA TGTGCCAGCAGCTTAGGAGGTAGCGGGGTGTCCTACAATGAGCAGTTCTTC.

The V call is TRBV6-1, the J call TRBJ1-4; possibly TRBD1 for D (6 bases). The CDR3 extends over 16 amino acids. V was cut by 4 bases and J by 4 bases, with 16 bases left in between. Germline V CDR1 and CDR2: MNHNS, SASEGT. The CDR3 nucleotides are TGTGCCAGCAGTGTTAAGGGGGGGACGGATAATGAAAAACTGTTTTTT. It is translated as CASSVKGGTDNEKLFF.

The CDR3 DNA sequence: TGTGCCAGCAGCCTAGCAGGGGGCGGGTCTGGAAACACCATATATTTT. The encoded protein is CASSLAGGGSGNTIYF. The chain uses TRBV4-2 and TRBJ1-3; 8 bases are a match to TRBD1. CDR3 length: 16 amino acids. Looked up from germline, CDR1 is LGHNA and CDR2 is YNFKEQ. The junction had 6 bases not matched to a gene; V was cut back by 4 bases and J by 1 base.

In DNA, the CDR3 is TGCGCCAGCAGCTTGTTGGGACTAGCGGGAGGTAATGAGCAGTTCTTC. Residues: CASSLLGLAGGNEQFF. The chain employs TRBV5-1 and TRBJ2-1; 15 nucleotides agree with TRBD2. From germline, CDR1 is SGHRS and CDR2 YFSETQ. After removal of 1 base from V and 7 bases from J, the junction contained 3 bases not matched to a gene. The CDR3 sequence is 16 residues long.

In regard to this clone: The sample holds other DNA sequences that translate to the same CDR3. The rearrangement uses TRBV5-1 and TRBJ2-2; TRBD1 or TRBD2 may be the D gene (5 bases each). Germline CDR1 SGHRS, CDR2 YFSETQ. This CDR3 contains 15 residues. The V end was cut by 0 bases, the J end by 4 bases, with 10 bases between. CDR3: CASSLDLRGTGELFF. CDR3 sequence (DNA): TGCGCCAGCAGCTTGGATTTGAGGGGCACCGGGGAGCTGTTTTTT.

This chain links TRBV7-9 with TRBJ2-7, with 9 bases fitting TRBD1. The CDR3 consists of 14 residues. V shed 5 bases and J 2 bases; nucleotides not matched to a gene: 4. Per germline, CDR1 SEHNR and CDR2 FQNEAQ (reference sequence). The CDR3 spells CASSVGQGAYEQYF. As DNA, the CDR3 is TGTGCCAGCAGCGTGGGACAGGGCGCCTACGAGCAGTACTTC.

The rearrangement joins TRBV11-2 to TRBJ2-5; 11 nucleotides agree with TRBD2. The CDR3 extends over 15 amino acids. The junction had 5 bases not matched to a gene; V was cut back by 5 bases and J by 3 bases. The germline V gene encodes CDR1 SGHAT and CDR2 FQNNGV. CDR3 region: CASSPGLAVEETQYF. For the CDR3, the DNA is TGTGCCAGCAGCCCGGGACTAGCGGTGGAAGAGACCCAGTACTTC. Complete variable domain (other parts from reference TRBV11-2 and TRBJ2-5): EAGVAQSPRYKIIEKRQSVAFWCNPISGHATLYWYQQILGQGPKLLIQFQNNGVVDDSQLPKDRFSAERLKGVDSTLKIQPAKLEDSAVYLCASSPGLAVEETQYFGPGTRLLVL.

This chain joins TRBV5-1 and TRBJ2-2; TRBD2 matches 7 bases. The length of the CDR3 is 18 residues. Germline V gene data show CDR1 as SGHRS and CDR2 as YFSETQ. V gave up 4 bases and J gave up 6 bases; unmatched junction bases: 18. CDR3 amino acids: CASSPRGSGTVGAGELFF. CDR3 coding DNA: TGCGCCAGCAGCCCCCGTGGGAGCGGGACCGTAGGCGCCGGGGAGCTGTTTTTT.

The J gene is TRBJ1-2, the V gene TRBV7-3; 9 nucleotides align to TRBD1. V was clipped by 1 base and J by 7 bases; unmatched bases: 10. The CDR3 extends over 16 amino acids. CDR1 and CDR2 (germline): SGHTA, FQGTGA. The CDR3 loop is CASSLKSPGQGAGYTF. The CDR3 bases are TGTGCCAGCAGCTTAAAGTCCCCGGGACAGGGAGCTGGCTACACCTTC.

The chain uses TRBV5-6 and TRBJ2-5, with 12 bases fitting TRBD2. V shed 4 bases and J 4 bases; nucleotides not matched to a gene: 11. CDR1 and CDR2 (germline): SGHDT, YYEEEE. This CDR3 has 17 amino acids. The CDR3 region has the DNA TGTGCCAGCAGCGGAGGCCCCGGGACTAGCGGGCGAGAGACCCAGTACTTC. Encoded protein: CASSGGPGTSGRETQYF.

The chain combines TRBV7-9 with TRBJ1-4; no definite D call. From germline, CDR1 is SEHNR and CDR2 FQNEAQ (reference sequence). The CDR3 has 15 amino acids. V was shortened by 1 base and J by 6 bases, with 12 bases between the two germline ends. CDR3 DNA: TGTGCCAGCAGCTTAGTCGTTGGGTCAGATGAAAAACTGTTTTTT. Translating it yields CASSLVVGSDEKLFF.

The genes are TRBV15 and TRBJ1-5, with D perhaps matching TRBD1 (6 bases). The germline gives CDR1 LNHNV, CDR2 YYDKDF (reference sequence). The CDR3 runs 15 residues. V lost 5 bases to trimming and J lost 4 bases, with 15 bases between them. CDR3 bases: TGTGCCACCAGCCGGATAGCACAGGGTAATCAGCCCCAGCATTTT. Amino acids: CATSRIAQGNQPQHF.